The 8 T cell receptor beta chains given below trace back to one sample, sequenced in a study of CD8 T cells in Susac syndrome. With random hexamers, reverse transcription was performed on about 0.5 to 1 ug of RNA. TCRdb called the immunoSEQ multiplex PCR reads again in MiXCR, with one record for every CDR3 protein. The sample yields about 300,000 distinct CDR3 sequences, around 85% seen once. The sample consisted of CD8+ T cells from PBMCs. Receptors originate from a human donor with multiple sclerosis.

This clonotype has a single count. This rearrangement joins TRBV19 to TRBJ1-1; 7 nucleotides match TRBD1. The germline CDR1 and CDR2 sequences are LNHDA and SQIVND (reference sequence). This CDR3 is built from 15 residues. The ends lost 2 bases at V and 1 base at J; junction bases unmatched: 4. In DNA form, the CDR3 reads TGTGCCAGTAGTATAATGGCAGGGGGGAACACTGAAGCTTTCTTT. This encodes CASSIMAGGNTEAFF.

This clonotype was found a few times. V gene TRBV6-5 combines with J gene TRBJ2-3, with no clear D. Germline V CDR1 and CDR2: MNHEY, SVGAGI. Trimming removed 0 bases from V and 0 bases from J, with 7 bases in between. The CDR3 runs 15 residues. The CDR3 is CASSYSPRSTDTQYF. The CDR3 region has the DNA TGTGCCAGCAGTTACTCACCGCGTAGCACAGATACGCAGTATTTT.

Here the CDR3 reads CASSEPGPGMNTEAFF. The CDR3, as DNA: TGTGCCAGCAGTGAACCGGGACCAGGGATGAACACTGAAGCTTTCTTT. The chain joins TRBV2 to TRBJ1-1; weak D call: TRBD1 (5 bases). The V gene's germline CDR1 is SNHLY and CDR2 FYNNEI. The CDR3 length is 16 residues. The ends were cut back, 2 bases at V and 0 bases at J, with 13 bases in the middle.

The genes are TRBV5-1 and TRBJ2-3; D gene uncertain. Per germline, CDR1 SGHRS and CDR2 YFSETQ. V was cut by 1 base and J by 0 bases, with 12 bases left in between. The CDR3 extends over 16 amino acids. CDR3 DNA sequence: TGCGCCAGCAGCTTGATGACCACCCCTAGCACAGATACGCAGTATTTT. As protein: CASSLMTTPSTDTQYF. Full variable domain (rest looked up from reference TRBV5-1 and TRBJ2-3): KAGVTQTPRYLIKTRGQQVTLSCSPISGHRSVSWYQQTPGQGLQFLFEYFSETQRNKGNFPGRFSGRQFSNSRSEMNVSTLELGDSALYLCASSLMTTPSTDTQYFGPGTRLTVL.

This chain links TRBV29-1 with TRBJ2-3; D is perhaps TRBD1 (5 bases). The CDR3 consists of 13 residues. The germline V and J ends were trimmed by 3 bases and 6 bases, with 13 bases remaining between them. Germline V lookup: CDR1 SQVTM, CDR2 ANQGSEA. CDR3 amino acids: CSVDGTRQDTQYF. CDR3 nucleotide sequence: TGCAGCGTTGATGGAACCCGACAGGATACGCAGTATTTT.

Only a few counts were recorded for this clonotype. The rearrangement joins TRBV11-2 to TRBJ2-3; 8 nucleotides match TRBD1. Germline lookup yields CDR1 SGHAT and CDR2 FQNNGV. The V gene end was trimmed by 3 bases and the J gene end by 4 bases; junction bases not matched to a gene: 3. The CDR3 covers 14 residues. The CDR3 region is CASSLTGVADTQYF. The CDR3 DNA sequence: TGTGCCAGCAGCTTGACAGGGGTCGCAGATACGCAGTATTTT.

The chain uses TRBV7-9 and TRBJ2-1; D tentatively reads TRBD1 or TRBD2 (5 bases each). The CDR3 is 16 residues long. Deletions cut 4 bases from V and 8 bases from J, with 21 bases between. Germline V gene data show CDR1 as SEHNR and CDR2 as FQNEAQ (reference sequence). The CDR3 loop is CASSSTGAGPRDEQFF. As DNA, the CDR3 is TGTGCCAGCAGCTCTACCGGGGCAGGGCCGCGGGATGAGCAGTTCTTC.

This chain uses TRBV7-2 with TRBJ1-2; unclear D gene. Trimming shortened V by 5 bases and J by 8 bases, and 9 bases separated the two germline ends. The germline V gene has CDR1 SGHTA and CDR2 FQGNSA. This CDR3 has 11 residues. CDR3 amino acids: CASSTKKGYTF. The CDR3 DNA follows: TGTGCCAGCAGCACTAAGAAAGGCTACACCTTC.